Each of the 18 T cell receptor beta chains below was sequenced from the same sample in a study of cytomegalovirus exposure and HLA in healthy donors. PCR employed 60 Vbeta and 13 Jbeta primers. TCRdb's copy holds only in-frame clones and misses some; the assay was immunoSEQ multiplex PCR. Among nearly 110,000 clones listed, 65% to 80% were seen once. The specimen sequenced was PBMCs. The receptors here all came from a man in his 60s in good health and CMV-seronegative.

The chain combines TRBV5-6 with TRBJ2-2; 11 positions match TRBD2. The germline V gene encodes CDR1 SGHDT and CDR2 YYEEEE. The junction had 4 bases not matched to a gene; V was cut back by 2 bases and J by 4 bases. This CDR3 is 16 amino acids long. CDR3 coding DNA: TGTGCCAGCAGCTTCCCTAGCGGGGGGATCACCGGGGAGCTGTTTTTT. Residues: CASSFPSGGITGELFF. Looking up the rest from reference TRBV5-6 and TRBJ2-2 gives the full variable domain: DAGVTQSPTHLIKTRGQQVTLRCSPKSGHDTVSWYQQALGQGPQFIFQYYEEEERQRGNFPDRFSGHQFPNYSSELNVNALLLGDSALYLCASSFPSGGITGELFFGEGSRLTVL.

This clone was seen only once. The chain's CDR3 is CASRVGVTNSPLHF. As DNA, the CDR3 is TGCGCCAGCAGAGTCGGGGTTACAAATTCACCCCTCCACTTT. The genes are TRBV5-1 and TRBJ1-6; D unclear. This CDR3 region has 14 residues. The germline V and J ends were trimmed by 5 bases and 7 bases, with 13 bases remaining between them. CDR1 is SGHRS, CDR2 YFSETQ, per germline.

This clone was picked up one time. Other DNA variants within this sample encode the same CDR3. The chain combines TRBV7-2 with TRBJ2-1; D remains ambiguous. This CDR3 region has 13 residues. V lost 1 base and J 4 bases, leaving 5 bases between the germline ends. Germline CDR1 reads SGHTA; CDR2 reads FQGNSA. The DNA for the CDR3 is TGTGCCAGCAGCTTAGACAGTTACAATGAGCAGTTCTTC. This translates into CASSLDSYNEQFF.

The rearrangement links TRBV6-7 to TRBJ1-3; D is ambiguous. TRBV6-7 is given ORF status, its function remaining uncertain. The CDR3 sequence is 13 residues long. The V gene lost 3 bases and the J gene lost 2 bases, with 5 bases spanning the gap. The CDR3: CASSYSTGNTIYF. The CDR3 coding sequence is TGTGCCAGCAGTTATTCCACTGGAAACACCATATATTTT.

The chain joins TRBV7-2 to TRBJ2-2; D is uncertain. From germline, CDR1 is SGHTA and CDR2 FQGNSA. The length of the CDR3 is 13 residues. Trimming took 3 bases from V and 1 from J, leaving 3 bases between them. The CDR3 sequence: CASSLRNTGELFF. The DNA of the CDR3 is TGTGCCAGCAGCTTGCGGAACACCGGGGAGCTGTTTTTT.

The genes are TRBV6-5 and TRBJ1-2; possible D gene TRBD1, 6 bases. The V gene lost 0 bases and the J gene lost 7 bases, with 18 bases spanning the gap. The germline gives CDR1 MNHEY, CDR2 SVGAGI. The CDR3 has 16 amino acids. CDR3 loop: CASSYSPGHSGGGYTF. The CDR3 nucleotides are TGTGCCAGCAGTTACTCACCGGGACACTCGGGGGGTGGCTACACCTTC.

The chain recombines TRBV7-8 with TRBJ2-7; tentative D call: TRBD2 (5 bases). The V end lost 4 bases, the J end lost 3 bases, and 10 bases lay between the germline ends. This CDR3 spans 13 amino acids. The germline V gene encodes CDR1 SGHVS and CDR2 FQNEAQ. The chain's CDR3 is CASSYRESYEQYV. As DNA, the CDR3 is TGTGCCAGCAGCTACCGGGAAAGCTACGAGCAGTACGTC.

V usage is TRBV5-4 and J usage is TRBJ1-2; possible D gene TRBD1, 6 bases. Trimming stripped 4 bases from V and 7 bases from J, with 23 bases between. The germline V gene has CDR1 SGHNT and CDR2 YYREEE (reference sequence). This CDR3 has 16 amino acids. The CDR3 here is CASSHYGQRRPLGYTF. CDR3 sequence (DNA): TGTGCCAGCAGCCATTATGGACAGCGAAGACCCCTTGGCTACACCTTC. The whole variable domain, remainder taken from reference TRBV5-4 and TRBJ1-2, is ETGVTQSPTHLIKTRGQQVTLRCSSQSGHNTVSWYQQALGQGPQFIFQYYREEENGRGNFPPRFSGLQFPNYSSELNVNALELDDSALYLCASSHYGQRRPLGYTFGSGTRLTVV.

The chain carries TRBV5-1 and TRBJ2-2; D gene uncertain. In germline, CDR1 is SGHRS, CDR2 YFSETQ. The CDR3 has 15 residues. V lost 0 bases and J 7 bases, leaving 13 bases between the germline ends. CDR3 region: CASSLVPSSGGELFF. CDR3 DNA: TGCGCCAGCAGCTTGGTCCCGTCCTCGGGCGGGGAGCTGTTTTTT.

The chain uses TRBV20-1 and TRBJ2-5; tentatively, D is TRBD1 (5 bases). In germline, CDR1 is DFQATT, CDR2 SNEGSKA (reference sequence). Trimming took off 3 bases at V and 5 bases at J, with 7 bases between the two ends. The CDR3 has 11 amino acids. The CDR3 bases are TGCAGTGCTAGCGCAGGGGAGACCCAGTACTTC. Translated: CSASAGETQYF.

The gene calls are TRBV25-1 and TRBJ1-2; D unclear. This CDR3 comprises 14 residues. CDR1 is MGHDK and CDR2 is SYGVNS in the germline V gene. Trimming removed 2 bases at V and 0 bases at J, with 7 bases between. The CDR3 region is CASSEPLANYGYTF. The CDR3 nucleotides read TGTGCCAGCAGTGAACCGTTAGCTAACTATGGCTACACCTTC.

The chain uses TRBV4-1 and TRBJ2-7, with 8 bases identical to TRBD2. This CDR3 is built from 14 residues. V lost 1 base, J lost 6 bases, and 5 bases stayed unmatched. Looked up from germline, CDR1 is MGHRA and CDR2 is YSYEKL. Here the CDR3 reads CASSQGAREGEQYF. As DNA, the CDR3 is TGCGCCAGCAGCCAAGGGGCCCGGGAGGGCGAGCAGTACTTC.

The chain combines TRBV6-1 with TRBJ2-2; 8 bases match TRBD1. There are 13 residues in the CDR3. Looked up from germline, CDR1 is MNHNS and CDR2 is SASEGT. V dropped 7 bases and J dropped 6; count of bases not matched to a gene: 4. The CDR3 loop reads CASIIQGAGELFF. The CDR3 bases are TGTGCCAGCATTATACAGGGGGCCGGGGAGCTGTTTTTT.

This rearrangement joins TRBV4-3 to TRBJ2-2; 8 nucleotides agree with TRBD2. The CDR3 contains 15 residues. Losses at the gene ends were 4 bases for V and 6 bases for J; bases not matched to a gene: 7. Germline V lookup: CDR1 LGHNA, CDR2 YSLEER. CDR3 amino acids: CASSLGGGPPGELFF. CDR3 nucleotide sequence: TGCGCCAGCAGCCTTGGCGGGGGGCCCCCCGGGGAGCTGTTTTTT.

This clone was seen more than once but under ten times. V usage is TRBV5-1 and J usage is TRBJ2-7; TRBD2 matches 10 bases. Losses at the gene ends were 6 bases for V and 3 bases for J; bases not matched to a gene: 6. Germline lookup yields CDR1 SGHRS and CDR2 YFSETQ. The CDR3 is made up of 14 amino acids. The CDR3 protein is CASTLSGGVYEQYF. CDR3 nucleotide sequence: TGCGCCAGCACCTTAAGCGGGGGGGTCTACGAGCAGTACTTC. Full variable domain (missing parts from reference TRBV5-1 and TRBJ2-7): KAGVTQTPRYLIKTRGQQVTLSCSPISGHRSVSWYQQTPGQGLQFLFEYFSETQRNKGNFPGRFSGRQFSNSRSEMNVSTLELGDSALYLCASTLSGGVYEQYFGPGTRLTVT.

V usage is TRBV5-1 and J usage is TRBJ2-1; 12 positions agree with TRBD2. The CDR3 loop spans 18 amino acids. V lost 0 bases, J lost 8 bases, and 12 bases stayed unmatched. The germline V gene has CDR1 SGHRS and CDR2 YFSETQ. CDR3 sequence (DNA): TGCGCCAGCAGCTTGGGTACTAGCGGGGGGTCAGGGGTCGATGAGCAGTTCTTC. Translation: CASSLGTSGGSGVDEQFF.

This clone was detected a few times. The chain employs TRBV25-1 and TRBJ1-1, with D maybe TRBD1 (6 bases). Germline V gene lookup returns CDR1 MGHDK and CDR2 SYGVNS. The germline V and J ends were trimmed by 2 bases and 6 bases, with 19 bases remaining between them. CDR3 length: 16 residues. This CDR3 is CASSEQGAAGAPEAFF. In DNA form, the CDR3 reads TGTGCCAGCAGTGAACAAGGTGCAGCGGGGGCACCTGAAGCTTTCTTT.

CDR3 protein: CASTDRGFGETQYF. CDR3 nucleotides: TGTGCCAGCACAGACAGGGGCTTCGGGGAGACCCAGTACTTC. The gene calls are TRBV2 and TRBJ2-5; the match to TRBD1 covers 8 bases. The V gene's germline CDR1 is SNHLY and CDR2 FYNNEI. This CDR3 has 14 residues. V shed 7 bases and J 5 bases; nucleotides not matched to a gene: 9. The variable domain in full, completed from reference TRBV2 and TRBJ2-5, reads EPEVTQTPSHQVTQMGQEVILRCVPISNHLYFYWYRQILGQKVEFLVSFYNNEISEKSEIFDDQFSVERPDGSNFTLKIRSTKLEDSAMYFCASTDRGFGETQYFGPGTRLLVL.